This T cell receptor (beta chain) was sequenced during a study of regulatory T cells in long-lasting Graves disease. Study as a whole: Disease was considered persistent Graves' disease after over 5 years of antithyroid drugs (with positive TSH receptor antibodies).

General study findings and limits: Possibly, accuracy suffered from the small sample size. In persistent patients, shared public clonotypes (around 2,500) outnumbered those in new patients (roughly 1,000). Persistent disease showed a preference for TRBV28, TRBJ1-2 and TRBJ2-5.

The CDR3 has 14 amino acids. Trimming took 7 bases from V and 2 from J; bases not matched to a gene: 6. Germline V CDR1 and CDR2: MDHEN, SYDVKM. Arm-PCR of CDR3 regions and iRepertoire HTBI primers were the basis on which TCR beta libraries were built. Using its own MiXCR run on the multiplex PCR reads, TCRdb lists one record per CDR3 protein. The table has approximately 400,000 distinct CDR3 sequences, less than 25% seen once. This clonotype was recorded at least ten times. Its antigen is still unknown. Time point denoted: persistent/refractory GD, antithyroid drugs over 5 years with positive TRAb. PBMC-derived RNA was used for the TCR library.

The rearrangement links TRBV28 to TRBJ2-7; 9 bases map to TRBD2. The specimen comprised peripheral blood mononuclear cells (PBMCs), sampled when the disease was refractory, from a patient treated with antithyroid drugs. This sequence originates from a female donor with Graves disease. The CDR3 is CASTSASGTYEQYF. CDR3 DNA: TGTGCCAGCACCTCTGCTAGCGGGACCTACGAGCAGTACTTC.